The present T cell receptor beta chain was sequenced within a study of cytomegalovirus exposure and HLA in healthy donors. Findings of the study overall: Looking again later, the authors saw that most CMV-associated TCR beta chains seemed HLA-restricted.

Germline lookup yields CDR1 SEHNR and CDR2 FQNEAQ (reference sequence). CDR3 length equals 15 residues. Trimming removed 2 bases from V and 5 bases from J, with 16 bases in between. In the PCR, 60 Vbeta and 13 Jbeta primers were used. Using immunoSEQ multiplex PCR, the repertoire was profiled, and TCRdb retains in-frame clones only, with some absent. The sample has some 200,000 clones, 80% to 90% seen once. Remarks on this clone: No antigen is known for it.

The source is a woman aged 18-29 years in good health and CMV-seronegative. The chain uses TRBV7-9 and TRBJ2-7, with a weak D call TRBD2 (7 bases). Material for sequencing was PBMCs. The CDR3 here is CASSLLGPGGDEQYF. The CDR3 nucleotides read TGTGCCAGCAGCTTATTAGGGCCGGGGGGCGACGAGCAGTACTTC.